The source of this T cell receptor beta chain is a study of Graves' ophthalmopathy and Graves' hyperthyroidism. Study-level information: Stable hyperthyroidism denotes an absence of ophthalmopathy throughout 18 months of follow-up. The study's findings and limits: Ophthalmopathy progression cases were predicted by the model with approximately 66% sensitivity and roughly 72% specificity.

A note on this clonotype: Its antigen remains unknown. Possible read error: a much larger clone is one base away.

V was shortened by 4 bases and J by 13 bases, with 11 bases between the two germline ends. The CDR3 is 12 amino acids. Germline V gene lookup returns CDR1 SEHNR and CDR2 FQNEAQ (reference sequence). People with hyperthyroidism were aged 18 to 65 and newly diagnosed, under 2 months' duration. Using RNA transcripts, the TCR beta CDR3 regions were amplified. HTBI-primed RT-PCR formed the first round, and a multiplex PCR formed the second. Each CDR3 protein is one row after TCRdb ran MiXCR on the multiplex PCR reads. The sample contains around 1.1 million distinct CDR3 sequences, 35% to 40% of which appear only once.

This sequence originates from an adult man with Graves' hyperthyroidism. Input material: peripheral blood or thyroid tissue (not recorded which). The chain couples TRBV7-9 to TRBJ1-6, with D unclear. The CDR3 protein is CASSSPSAPLHF. CDR3 nucleotides: TGTGCCAGCAGCTCCCCCTCGGCCCCCCTCCACTTT.